The TCR beta chain described here comes from a study of blood T cell repertoires in COVID-19. In the original processing: Amplification with reference gene primers provided the estimates of nucleated cell counts. Profiled with immunoSEQ multiplex PCR; TCRdb holds only in-frame clones, not every one. The V and J calls and the clone size are those of that table, but D and trimming were determined from the DNA. Among some 530,000 clones listed, roughly nine tenths were seen once. Individuals drawn from 20 to 25 US areas were about 18 to 100 years old. Cohort assignment relied on participant-reported clinical history. Two negative PCRs, clearance, or symptom resolution had been documented for recovered Cohort 3 donors. The germline gives CDR1 SGHTA, CDR2 FQGNSA. The CDR3 length is 14 residues. V was trimmed by 7 bases and J by 4 bases, leaving 16 bases between them.

Input material: PBMCs or T cells enriched from blood (not recorded which). The source is a woman aged 60-70 years who had recovered from COVID-19. This sequence joins TRBV7-2 and TRBJ1-1; the D is unclear. The CDR3 loop reads CASTPQEGSTEAFF. In DNA form, the CDR3 reads TGTGCCAGCACCCCCCAAGAGGGTTCCACTGAAGCTTTCTTT. Full variable domain (remainder filled in from reference TRBV7-2 and TRBJ1-1): GAGVSQSPSNKVTEKGKDVELRCDPISGHTALYWYRQSLGQGLEFLIYFQGNSAPDKSGLPSDRFSAERTGGSVSTLTIQRTQQEDSAVYLCASTPQEGSTEAFFGQGTRLTVV.